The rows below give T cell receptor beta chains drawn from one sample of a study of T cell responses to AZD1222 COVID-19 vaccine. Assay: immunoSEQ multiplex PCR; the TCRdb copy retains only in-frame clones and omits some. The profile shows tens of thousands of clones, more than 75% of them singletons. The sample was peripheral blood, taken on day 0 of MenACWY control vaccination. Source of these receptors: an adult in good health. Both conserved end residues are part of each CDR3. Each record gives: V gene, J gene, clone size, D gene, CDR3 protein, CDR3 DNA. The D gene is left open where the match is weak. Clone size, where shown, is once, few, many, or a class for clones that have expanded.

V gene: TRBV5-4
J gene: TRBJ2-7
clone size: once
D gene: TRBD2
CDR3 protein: CASRAETSGTYEQYF
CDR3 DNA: TGTGCCAGCAGGGCAGAGACTAGCGGGACCTACGAGCAGTACTTC

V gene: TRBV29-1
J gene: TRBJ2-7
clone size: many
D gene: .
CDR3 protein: CSVGDWGAYEQYF
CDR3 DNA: TGCAGCGTTGGGGACTGGGGAGCCTACGAGCAGTACTTC

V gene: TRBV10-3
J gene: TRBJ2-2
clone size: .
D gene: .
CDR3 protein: CAISESLGNTGELFF
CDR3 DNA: TGTGCCATCAGTGAGTCATTGGGCAACACCGGGGAGCTGTTTTTT

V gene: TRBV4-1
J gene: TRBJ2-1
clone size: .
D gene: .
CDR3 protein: CASSLSVEQFF
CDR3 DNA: TGCGCCAGCAGCCTTAGCGTTGAGCAGTTCTTC

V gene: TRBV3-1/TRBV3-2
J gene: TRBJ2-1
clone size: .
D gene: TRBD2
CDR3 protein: CASSQVTSGVRSYNEQFF
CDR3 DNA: TGTGCCAGCAGCCAAGTCACTAGCGGAGTCCGCTCCTACAATGAGCAGTTCTTC

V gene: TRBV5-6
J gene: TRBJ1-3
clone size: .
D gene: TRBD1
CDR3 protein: CASSWTGGGNTIYF
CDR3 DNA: TGTGCCAGCAGCTGGACAGGGGGAGGAAACACCATATATTTT

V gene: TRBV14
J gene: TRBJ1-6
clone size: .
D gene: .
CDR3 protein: CASSQERRTNSPLHF
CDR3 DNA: TGTGCCAGCAGCCAAGAACGTCGGACCAATTCACCCCTCCACTTT

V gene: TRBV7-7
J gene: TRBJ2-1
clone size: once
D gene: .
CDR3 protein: CASSLVGGGDEQFF
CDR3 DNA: TGTGCTAGCAGCTTAGTGGGGGGTGGGGATGAGCAGTTCTTC

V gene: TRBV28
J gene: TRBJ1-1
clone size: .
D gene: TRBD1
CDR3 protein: CASSPWGTGKTEAFF
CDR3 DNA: TGTGCCAGCAGCCCCTGGGGGACAGGGAAAACTGAAGCTTTCTTT

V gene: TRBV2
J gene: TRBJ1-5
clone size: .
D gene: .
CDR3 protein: CASSDQGFAQPQHF
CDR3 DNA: TGTGCCAGCAGTGATCAAGGGTTTGCTCAGCCCCAGCATTTT

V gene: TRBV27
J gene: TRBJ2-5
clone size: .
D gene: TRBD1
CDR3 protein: CASKVGTGGQETQYF
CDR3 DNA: TGTGCCAGCAAGGTCGGGACAGGGGGCCAAGAGACCCAGTACTTC

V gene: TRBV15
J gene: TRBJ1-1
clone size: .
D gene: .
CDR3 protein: CATSRAGSMNTEAFF
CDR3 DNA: TGTGCCACCAGCAGAGCAGGCAGTATGAACACTGAAGCTTTCTTT

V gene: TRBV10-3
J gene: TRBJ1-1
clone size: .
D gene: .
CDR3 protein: CAISENGGWTEAFF
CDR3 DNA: TGTGCCATCAGTGAGAATGGGGGCTGGACTGAAGCTTTCTTT

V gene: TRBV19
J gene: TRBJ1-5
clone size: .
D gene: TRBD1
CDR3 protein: CASSIFLTGGQPQHF
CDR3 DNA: TGTGCCAGTAGTATTTTTTTGACAGGGGGACAGCCCCAGCATTTT

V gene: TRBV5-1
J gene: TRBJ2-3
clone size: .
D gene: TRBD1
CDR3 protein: CASSSGTGGTDTQYF
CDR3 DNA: TGCGCCAGCAGCTCCGGGACAGGGGGCACAGATACGCAGTATTTT

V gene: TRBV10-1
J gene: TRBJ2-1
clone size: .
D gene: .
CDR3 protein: CASSDTRDNEQFF
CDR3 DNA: TGCGCCAGCAGTGATACAAGAGACAATGAGCAGTTCTTC

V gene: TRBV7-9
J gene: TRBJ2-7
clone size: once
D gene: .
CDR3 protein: CASSKDTGEQYF
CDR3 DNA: TGTGCCAGCAGCAAGGACACGGGTGAGCAGTACTTC

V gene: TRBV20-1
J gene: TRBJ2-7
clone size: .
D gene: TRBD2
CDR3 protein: CSASSELVPSGRVYYEQYF
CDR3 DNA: TGCAGTGCTAGTTCCGAACTAGTGCCTAGCGGGAGGGTATACTACGAGCAGTACTTC

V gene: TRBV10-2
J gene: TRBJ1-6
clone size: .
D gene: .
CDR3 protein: CASQQGGSPLHF
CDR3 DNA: TGCGCCAGCCAACAGGGCGGATCACCCCTCCACTTT

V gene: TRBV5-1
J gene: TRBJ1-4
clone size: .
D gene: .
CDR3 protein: CASSSDGPAGGGKLFF
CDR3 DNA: TGCGCCAGCAGCTCGGATGGACCAGCCGGGGGAGGAAAACTGTTTTTT

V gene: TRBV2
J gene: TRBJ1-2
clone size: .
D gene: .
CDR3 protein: CASSERGMDGYTF
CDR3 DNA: TGTGCCAGCAGTGAACGGGGTATGGATGGCTACACCTTC

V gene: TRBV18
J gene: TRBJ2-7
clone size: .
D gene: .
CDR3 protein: CASSPENGRYEQYF
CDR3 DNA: TGTGCCAGCTCACCAGAGAACGGAAGATACGAGCAGTACTTC

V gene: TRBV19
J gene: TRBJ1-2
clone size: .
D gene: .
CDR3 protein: CASSITAEMGGYTF
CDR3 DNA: TGTGCCAGTAGTATAACAGCCGAAATGGGCGGCTACACCTTC

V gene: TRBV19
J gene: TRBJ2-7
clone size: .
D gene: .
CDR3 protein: CASRPNGETEQYF
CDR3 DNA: TGTGCCAGTAGACCAAACGGGGAGACTGAGCAGTACTTC

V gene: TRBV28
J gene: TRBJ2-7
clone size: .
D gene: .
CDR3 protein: CASSSPYEQYF
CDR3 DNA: TGTGCCAGCAGTTCCCCCTACGAGCAGTACTTC

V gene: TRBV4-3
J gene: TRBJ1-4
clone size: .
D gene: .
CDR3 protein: CASSQGLGTGLEKLFF
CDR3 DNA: TGCGCCAGCAGCCAAGGTCTTGGGACGGGGCTTGAAAAACTGTTTTTT

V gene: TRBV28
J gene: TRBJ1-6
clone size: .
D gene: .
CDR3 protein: CASMDLLSSYNSPLHF
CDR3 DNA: TGTGCCAGCATGGACTTACTGAGCTCCTATAATTCACCCCTCCACTTT

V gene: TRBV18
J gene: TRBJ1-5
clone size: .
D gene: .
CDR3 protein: CASSSNNGNQPQHF
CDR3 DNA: TGTGCCAGCTCATCAAATAATGGCAATCAGCCCCAGCATTTT

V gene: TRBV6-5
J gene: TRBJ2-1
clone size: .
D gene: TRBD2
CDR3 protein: CASSYSSLAGAEQFF
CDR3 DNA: TGTGCCAGCAGTTACTCATCACTAGCGGGCGCTGAGCAGTTCTTC

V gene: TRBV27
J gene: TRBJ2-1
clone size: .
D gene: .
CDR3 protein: CASSLIGKNEQFF
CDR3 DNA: TGTGCCAGCAGTTTGATCGGGAAAAATGAGCAGTTCTTC

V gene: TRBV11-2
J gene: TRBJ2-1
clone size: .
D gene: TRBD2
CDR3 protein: CASSLTISGGTHGEQFF
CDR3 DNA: TGTGCCAGCAGCCTGACTATTAGCGGGGGGACCCACGGTGAGCAGTTCTTC

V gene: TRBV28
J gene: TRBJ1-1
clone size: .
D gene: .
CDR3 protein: CASSPAVHMNTEAFF
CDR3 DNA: TGTGCCAGCAGCCCGGCGGTCCACATGAACACTGAAGCTTTCTTT

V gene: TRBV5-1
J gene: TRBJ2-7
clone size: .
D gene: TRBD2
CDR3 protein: CASSLLSSALAGGRSYEQYF
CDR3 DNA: TGCGCCAGCAGCCTACTCTCATCGGCACTAGCGGGAGGAAGGTCCTACGAGCAGTACTTC

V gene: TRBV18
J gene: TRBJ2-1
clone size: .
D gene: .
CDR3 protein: CASSLGYNEQFF
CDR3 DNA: TGTGCCAGCTCACTTGGTTACAATGAGCAGTTCTTC

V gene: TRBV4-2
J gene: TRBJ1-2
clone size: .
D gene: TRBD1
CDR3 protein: CASSQEASDRVYGYTF
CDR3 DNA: TGTGCCAGCAGCCAAGAGGCCTCAGACAGGGTTTATGGCTACACCTTC